This TCR beta chain was identified during a study of identical twins. Study-wide results and limits: Modeled out-of-frame TCR alpha sharing in monozygotic twins fell below observed levels.

CDR1 and CDR2 (germline): SQVTM, ANQGSEA. The V gene lost 4 bases and the J gene lost 10 bases, with 17 bases spanning the gap. CDR3 length: 13 amino acids. TCRdb reprocessed the 5' RACE reads with MiXCR, giving one entry per CDR3 protein. The repertoire holds 350,000 to 400,000 distinct CDR3 sequences, with around 9.7% as singletons. This clonotype was counted between two and nine times. What it binds is unknown. The TCR sequence derives from a woman aged 50 to 65 in good health. The chain carries TRBV29-1 and TRBJ1-5, with D maybe TRBD1 (5 bases). The sample was naive T cells sorted from blood. CDR3 sequence: CSVGGGAGDPQHF. The CDR3 DNA reads TGCAGCGTTGGCGGGGGTGCGGGAGATCCCCAGCATTTT.